This T cell receptor beta chain was sequenced in a study of blood T cell repertoires in COVID-19. Study overall: Both acute and convalescent COVID-19 samples were obtained from the United States, Italy and Spain. T cells, B-cell-depleted T cells, or PBMCs provided the cDNA or gDNA that served as material.

Repertoires were generated with immunoSEQ multiplex PCR, while TCRdb's copy carries only in-frame clones and drops some. Altogether roughly 300,000 clones are present, approximately 88% being singletons, with the ten largest covering approximately 1.5%. The CDR3 spans 16 residues. Trimming pared 5 bases from V and 4 bases from J, leaving 15 bases between. Germline lookup yields CDR1 MNHNY and CDR2 SVGAGI (reference sequence). The chain recombines TRBV6-6 with TRBJ1-6, with D perhaps matching TRBD1 (6 bases). The clonotype originates from a human donor with COVID-19, enrolled during active disease. The donor label of this sample is uncertain. The sequenced sample was peripheral blood. CDR3 protein: CASSRSGDYYNSPLHF. The CDR3 DNA reads as TGTGCCAGCAGTCGATCAGGGGACTATTATAATTCACCCCTCCACTTT.